Below, 21 T cell receptor beta chains from the same sample are listed, as sequenced in a study of beta chain features in type 1 diabetes. The authors reverse transcribed all of the isolated RNA, so sequencing captured expressed TCRB transcripts. Profiled with immunoSEQ multiplex PCR; TCRdb holds only in-frame clones, not every one. The table has almost 350,000 clones, about 18% seen once. Sequencing was carried out using naive CD4+ T cells from blood. These receptors came from a woman aged 18-29 years in good health.

Only one count was recorded for this clone. V usage is TRBV27 and J usage is TRBJ2-6; tentatively, D is TRBD1 (5 bases). Germline CDR1 reads MNHEY; CDR2 reads SMNVEV (reference sequence). The CDR3 spans 16 residues. The V end lost 3 bases, the J end lost 2 bases, and 11 bases lay between the germline ends. The CDR3 loop reads CASSFNRIAGANVLTF. CDR3 DNA sequence: TGTGCCAGCAGTTTTAACAGGATCGCTGGGGCCAACGTCCTGACTTTC.

This chain joins TRBV2 and TRBJ1-1; the D gene is possibly TRBD1 (5 bases). Germline CDR1 and CDR2: SNHLY and FYNNEI. The CDR3 length is 14 residues. Between the trimmed V and J ends, which lost 5 bases and 0 bases, there was a span of 10 bases. The CDR3, as DNA: TGTGCCAGCAGTCCGGGACTCTTGAACACTGAAGCTTTCTTT. Translated: CASSPGLLNTEAFF.

This clone showed up just a few times. This chain uses TRBV4-2 with TRBJ2-7, with 14 bases matching TRBD2. V was pared by 3 bases and J by 5 bases, with 3 bases of the junction left unmatched. The length of the CDR3 is 15 residues. Germline CDR1 is LGHNA and CDR2 is YNFKEQ. Here the CDR3 reads CASSQRLAGGNEQYF. The CDR3 DNA follows: TGTGCCAGCAGCCAGCGACTAGCGGGAGGGAACGAGCAGTACTTC.

The chain has TRBV30 and TRBJ2-7, with 10 nucleotides matching TRBD1. Germline V lookup: CDR1 GTSNPN, CDR2 SVGIG (reference sequence). Trimming cost V 3 bases and J 3 bases; bases outside gene matches: 5. The CDR3 is made up of 14 amino acids. The CDR3 DNA reads TGTGCCTGGAGGGACAGGGGGAGTTTCTACGAGCAGTACTTC. Translation gives CAWRDRGSFYEQYF.

The chain joins TRBV2 to TRBJ1-1; 9 bases are shared with TRBD1. Germline values: CDR1 SNHLY, CDR2 FYNNEI. This CDR3 region has 14 residues. The V gene end was trimmed by 7 bases and the J gene end by 2 bases; junction bases not matched to a gene: 5. Here the CDR3 reads CASIDRGVNTEAFF. The CDR3 DNA reads TGTGCCAGCATTGACAGGGGGGTTAACACTGAAGCTTTCTTT.

The chain joins TRBV5-1 to TRBJ1-5, with D perhaps matching TRBD1 (6 bases). The V gene's germline CDR1 is SGHRS and CDR2 YFSETQ. V was trimmed by 4 bases and J by 6 bases, leaving 14 bases between them. The CDR3 has 14 residues. The CDR3, as DNA: TGCGCCAGCAGCCCGGGGGGGGGCGGTCAGCCCCAGCATTTT. Its protein is CASSPGGGGQPQHF.

This clone occurred a few times. The chain employs TRBV5-1 and TRBJ2-5; 11 bases fit TRBD2. V was clipped by 2 bases and J by 2 bases; unmatched bases: 2. The CDR3 runs to 15 residues. Germline V CDR1 and CDR2: SGHRS, YFSETQ. The CDR3 DNA reads as TGCGCCAGCAGCTTACTAGCGGGAGATCAAGAGACCCAGTACTTC. Amino acids: CASSLLAGDQETQYF.

This clone was detected a few times. The rearrangement uses TRBV29-1 and TRBJ1-2; 9 nucleotides line up with TRBD1. From germline, CDR1 is SQVTM and CDR2 ANQGSEA. V lost 7 bases to trimming and J lost 6 bases; unmatched junction nucleotides: 6. The CDR3 length is 12 residues. In DNA, the CDR3 is TGCAGCGCTACAGGGGGCGGTCATGGCTACACCTTC. Amino acids: CSATGGGHGYTF.

The chain links TRBV30 to TRBJ1-2; 9 bases are shared with TRBD1. The CDR3 contains 15 residues. Germline V gene sequence: CDR1 GTSNPN, CDR2 SVGIG (reference sequence). V dropped 4 bases and J dropped 8; count of bases not matched to a gene: 14. The DNA for the CDR3 is TGTGCCTGGACCCAGATTTGGACAGGGGATTACGGCTACACCTTC. It encodes CAWTQIWTGDYGYTF.

The chain combines TRBV5-1 with TRBJ1-1, with D perhaps TRBD1 (5 bases). Germline values: CDR1 SGHRS, CDR2 YFSETQ. V lost 4 bases and J 4 bases, leaving 11 bases between the germline ends. This CDR3 contains 13 residues. The CDR3 DNA sequence: TGCGCCAGCAGCCTGGGGACTATCACTGAAGCTTTCTTT. Its translation is CASSLGTITEAFF.

The V call is TRBV4-2, the J call TRBJ2-3; 9 nucleotides match TRBD2. CDR1 is LGHNA and CDR2 is YNFKEQ in the germline V gene. After removal of 2 bases from V and 5 bases from J, the junction contained 11 bases not matched to a gene. The CDR3 contains 17 residues. The CDR3 region is CASSQTGNSGGGDTQYF. For the CDR3, the DNA is TGTGCCAGCAGCCAAACGGGCAATAGCGGGGGAGGAGATACGCAGTATTTT.

The chain uses TRBV6-5 and TRBJ1-1; perhaps TRBD1 as D (6 bases). Trimming left V 5 bases short and J 4 bases short, with 11 bases between. In germline, CDR1 is MNHEY, CDR2 SVGAGI. The CDR3 covers 13 residues. The CDR3 nucleotides read TGTGCCAGCAGTCCCCAGGGGTCCACTGAAGCTTTCTTT. Protein: CASSPQGSTEAFF.

The rearrangement uses TRBV2 and TRBJ1-4, with D unclear. The CDR3 covers 15 residues. CDR1 and CDR2 from the germline V gene are SNHLY and FYNNEI. The V end was cut by 4 bases, the J end by 10 bases, with 19 bases between. Here the CDR3 DNA reads TGTGCCAGCAGTGGGTCCGGGCCATCGGAGGGAAAACTGTTTTTT. The encoded protein is CASSGSGPSEGKLFF.

This rearrangement joins TRBV6-6 to TRBJ1-2, with a weak D call TRBD1 (6 bases). The V end was cut by 6 bases, the J end by 8 bases, with 16 bases between. Germline CDR1 MNHNY, CDR2 SVGAGI (reference sequence). The CDR3 is 13 amino acids. CDR3 in amino acids: CASSRQDWGGYTF. The CDR3 DNA is TGTGCCAGCAGCAGACAGGACTGGGGAGGCTACACCTTC.

This clone was observed a handful of times. The chain has TRBV29-1 and TRBJ2-3; the match to TRBD2 covers 11 bases. CDR3 length: 15 amino acids. CDR1 is SQVTM and CDR2 is ANQGSEA in the germline V gene. V dropped 3 bases and J dropped 2; count of bases not matched to a gene: 4. The DNA for the CDR3 is TGCAGCGTTGACCTAGCGGGAGGATACACAGATACGCAGTATTTT. Translated: CSVDLAGGYTDTQYF.

CDR3 residues: CASSLVGQGPDTQYF. The DNA for the CDR3 is TGCGCCAGCAGCTTGGTTGGACAGGGTCCCGATACGCAGTATTTT. The chain recombines TRBV5-1 with TRBJ2-3; 8 nucleotides align to TRBD1. The V gene's germline CDR1 is SGHRS and CDR2 YFSETQ. The CDR3 is made up of 15 amino acids. The V segment lost 0 bases and the J segment 6 bases; nucleotides outside the gene matches: 6.

This clone was seen more than once but under ten times. CDR3 sequence: CASSVGGGGAGNIQYF. In DNA, the CDR3 is TGTGCCAGCAGCGTAGGAGGCGGGGGGGCGGGAAACATTCAGTACTTC. This chain links TRBV9 with TRBJ2-4, with 9 bases identical to TRBD2. Trimming cost V 0 bases and J 6 bases; bases outside gene matches: 7. The CDR3 runs to 16 residues. Looked up from germline, CDR1 is SGDLS and CDR2 is YYNGEE.

The genes are TRBV30 and TRBJ1-2; a possible D gene is TRBD1 (6 bases). Germline V gene lookup returns CDR1 GTSNPN and CDR2 SVGIG (reference sequence). V lost 3 bases and J lost 1, with 18 bases in between. This CDR3 spans 16 amino acids. CDR3 residues: CAWSNLGTKNNYGYTF. CDR3 coding DNA: TGTGCCTGGAGCAACCTCGGGACAAAGAATAACTATGGCTACACCTTC.

As regards this clone: An end of the junction differs from the germline gene, which may be a read error. The chain couples TRBV4-2 to TRBJ2-5; D call uncertain. This CDR3 has 14 residues. CDR1 is LGHNA, CDR2 YNFKEQ, per germline. The DNA for the CDR3 is TGTGCCAGCAGCCAAGAGAGGAACCAGGAGACCCAGTACTTC. Translation: CASSQERNQETQYF.

The chain is built from TRBV4-1 and TRBJ2-5; D may be TRBD1 (5 bases). CDR1 MGHRA and CDR2 YSYEKL come from the germline V gene. CDR3 size: 15 residues. Trimming shortened V by 2 bases and J by 5 bases, and 15 bases separated the two germline ends. The CDR3 loop is CASSQIPGFRETQYF. The CDR3, as DNA: TGCGCCAGCAGCCAAATACCAGGGTTTAGGGAGACCCAGTACTTC.

The chain couples TRBV9 to TRBJ1-1, with a tentative D call TRBD1 (6 bases). Germline V gives CDR1 SGDLS, CDR2 YYNGEE. The CDR3 runs 16 residues. The V gene lost 1 base and the J gene lost 2 bases, with 15 bases spanning the gap. CDR3 protein: CASSVNLQGGNTEAFF. In nucleotides, the CDR3 is TGTGCCAGCAGCGTAAACCTACAGGGTGGAAACACTGAAGCTTTCTTT.